This T cell receptor (beta chain) was sequenced in a study of human T cells and chemical hapten exposure. Sample time point: patch test 1, 2 weeks after DPC sensitization. Noted treatment: therapeutic diphenylcyclopropenone sensitization with weekly scalp DPC. TCRdb fed the RACE reads into MiXCR, producing one record per CDR3 protein. This sample carries approximately 82,000 distinct CDR3 sequences, 10% to 15% of them seen once, and the ten largest clones take 3.5%. Trimming pared 8 bases from V and 5 bases from J, leaving 15 bases between. Germline V gene lookup returns CDR1 SEHNR and CDR2 FQNEAQ (reference sequence). This CDR3 has 14 residues.

The rearrangement links TRBV7-9 to TRBJ2-2, with D maybe TRBD1 (5 bases). This specimen consisted of whole blood, obtained in connection with sensitization to the hapten diphenylcyclopropenone (DPC). The TCR was taken from a woman aged 55-69 years with alopecia areata. Some clones in this sample may be carry-over from other donors' samples. The DNA for the CDR3 is TGTGCCAGCGCTCCTGGGGCGGAGACCGGGGAGCTGTTTTTT. Translation gives CASAPGAETGELFF. Together with reference TRBV7-9 and TRBJ2-2, the CDR3 gives the full variable domain: DTGVSQNPRHKITKRGQNVTFRCDPISEHNRLYWYRQTLGQGPEFLTYFQNEAQLEKSRLLSDRFSAERPKGSFSTLEIQRTEQGDSAMYLCASAPGAETGELFFGEGSRLTVL.